This TCR beta chain derives from a study of T cells in Graves' hyperthyroidism and ophthalmopathy. This clonotype has ten or more counts. The antigen is unknown. Active moderate-to-severe ophthalmopathy, Clinical Activity Score at least 3, NOSPECS at least 4, under 3 months' duration. General study points: Separating ophthalmopathy from stable hyperthyroidism was achieved by a 13 V-J model.

What was amplified from RNA transcripts were TCR beta CDR3 regions. The study used the HTBI primer set for a first-round RT-PCR of the TCR CDR3. One entry per CDR3 protein, called by TCRdb with MiXCR from the multiplex PCR reads. The sample records a few hundred thousand distinct CDR3 sequences, roughly 15% being singletons. Trimming removed 6 bases at V and 3 bases at J, with 12 bases between. The CDR3 has 14 residues. The V gene's germline CDR1 is SNHLY and CDR2 FYNNEI. The sample comprised blood. V usage is TRBV2 and J usage is TRBJ1-5; the D gene is possibly TRBD1 (6 bases). This TCR derives from a woman aged 40 to 50 with Graves' ophthalmopathy. CDR3 residues: CASRGGGFNQPQHF. DNA for the CDR3: TGTGCCAGCAGGGGAGGGGGTTTCAATCAGCCCCAGCATTTT.